A selection of T cell receptor beta chains follows, all from one sample in a study of blood T cells in healthy people across ages. TCRdb re-called the 5' RACE reads with MiXCR, one entry per CDR3 protein. Of some 760,000 distinct CDR3 sequences listed, approximately 25% are singletons. These data were likewise used in another study, on T cells of mothers and their children.

The sequenced sample was blood. The receptors here all came from a boy younger than 18 in good health. The CDR3 runs from the conserved cysteine through the conserved F or W. The D gene is left open where the match is weak. A row's size may be missing; if present it is once, few, many or a size class.

abundance: -; v_gene: TRBV20-1; j_gene: TRBJ2-1; d_gene: -; CDR3nt: TGCAGTGCTAGGGTGGGCGATGAGCAGTTCTTC; CDR3aa: CSARVGDEQFF
abundance: -; v_gene: TRBV5-1; j_gene: TRBJ2-1; d_gene: -; CDR3nt: TGCGCCAGCAGCTTGGAGGACCAAAGGAATGAGCAGTTCTTC; CDR3aa: CASSLEDQRNEQFF
abundance: -; v_gene: TRBV27; j_gene: TRBJ2-5; d_gene: -; CDR3nt: TGTGCCAGCAGTTCCTATGCAGGGGAAGGAGAGACCCAGTACTTC; CDR3aa: CASSSYAGEGETQYF
abundance: -; v_gene: TRBV11-2; j_gene: TRBJ2-5; d_gene: -; CDR3nt: TGTGCCAGCAGCTTAGTAACCACTAGAGGGGACCAAGAGACCCAGTACTTC; CDR3aa: CASSLVTTRGDQETQYF
abundance: many; v_gene: TRBV28; j_gene: TRBJ2-5; d_gene: TRBD2; CDR3nt: TGTGCCAGCAGTGTGGTCGCGACTAGCGGGAGGCAGACCCAGTACTTC; CDR3aa: CASSVVATSGRQTQYF
abundance: -; v_gene: TRBV28; j_gene: TRBJ2-2; d_gene: -; CDR3nt: TGTGCCAGCAGTTTTGCCTGGGCGGGACAACGAAACACCGGGGAGCTGTTTTTT; CDR3aa: CASSFAWAGQRNTGELFF
abundance: -; v_gene: TRBV2; j_gene: TRBJ2-7; d_gene: TRBD1; CDR3nt: TGTGCCAGCACCGCCCGGACAGGGAGCTCCTACGAGCAGTACTTC; CDR3aa: CASTARTGSSYEQYF
abundance: few; v_gene: TRBV7-9; j_gene: TRBJ2-1; d_gene: TRBD2; CDR3nt: TGTGCCAGCAGCCCTCGAGCGGGAATTGTTGATGAGCAGTTCTTC; CDR3aa: CASSPRAGIVDEQFF
abundance: few; v_gene: TRBV7-9; j_gene: TRBJ2-7; d_gene: TRBD1; CDR3nt: TGTGCCAGCAACCCCGAGGACAGGGACTACGAGCAGTACTTC; CDR3aa: CASNPEDRDYEQYF
abundance: few; v_gene: TRBV15; j_gene: TRBJ2-5; d_gene: -; CDR3nt: TGTGCCACCAGCATAGGACACCAAGAGACCCAGTACTTC; CDR3aa: CATSIGHQETQYF
abundance: few; v_gene: TRBV7-9; j_gene: TRBJ1-2; d_gene: -; CDR3nt: TGTGCCAGCAGCTTAGATATTACAGTAACATATGGCTACACCTTC; CDR3aa: CASSLDITVTYGYTF